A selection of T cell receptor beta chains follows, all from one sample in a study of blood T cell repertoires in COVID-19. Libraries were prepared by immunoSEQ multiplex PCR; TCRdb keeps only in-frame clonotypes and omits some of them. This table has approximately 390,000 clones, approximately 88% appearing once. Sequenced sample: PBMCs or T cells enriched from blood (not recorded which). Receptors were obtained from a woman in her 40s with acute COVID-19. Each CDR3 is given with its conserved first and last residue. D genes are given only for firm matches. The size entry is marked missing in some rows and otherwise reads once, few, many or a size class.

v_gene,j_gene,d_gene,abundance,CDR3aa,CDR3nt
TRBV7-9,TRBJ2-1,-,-,CASSFGGWNEQFF,TGTGCCAGCAGCTTTGGGGGGTGGAATGAGCAGTTCTTC
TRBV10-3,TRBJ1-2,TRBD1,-,CAISEAGDRANYGYTF,TGTGCCATCAGTGAGGCGGGGGACAGGGCAAACTATGGCTACACCTTC
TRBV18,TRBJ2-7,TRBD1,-,CASSYGTGPYEQYF,TGTGCCAGCTCCTACGGGACAGGGCCCTACGAGCAGTACTTC
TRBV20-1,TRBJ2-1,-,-,CSASGVNEQFF,TGCAGTGCTTCGGGGGTGAATGAGCAGTTCTTC
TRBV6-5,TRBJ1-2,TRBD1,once,CASRAGTGDLYGYTF,TGTGCCAGCAGAGCCGGGACAGGGGACCTCTATGGCTACACCTTC
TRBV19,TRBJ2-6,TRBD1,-,CASTSIYGTGLFSGANVLTF,TGTGCCAGTACCTCTATTTATGGGACAGGGTTGTTCTCTGGGGCCAACGTCCTGACTTTC
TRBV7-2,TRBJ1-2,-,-,CASSLFRGAGYGYTF,TGTGCCAGCAGCTTATTCCGGGGGGCAGGCTATGGCTACACCTTC
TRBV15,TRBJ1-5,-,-,CATSREAQGGTQPQHF,TGTGCCACCAGCAGAGAGGCACAGGGAGGGACTCAGCCCCAGCATTTT
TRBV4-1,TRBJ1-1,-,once,CASSHPGGAEAFF,TGCGCCAGCAGCCACCCGGGGGGCGCTGAAGCTTTCTTT
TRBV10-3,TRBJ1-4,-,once,CAISLDRNEKLFF,TGTGCCATCAGCCTAGACCGGAATGAAAAACTGTTTTTT
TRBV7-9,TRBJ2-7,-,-,CASSMTLSYEQYF,TGTGCCAGCAGCATGACACTTTCCTACGAGCAGTACTTC
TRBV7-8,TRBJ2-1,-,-,CASSSGRGPSNEQFF,TGTGCCAGCAGCTCGGGGCGGGGACCCAGCAATGAGCAGTTCTTC
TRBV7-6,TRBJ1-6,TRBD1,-,CASSLAGTAYNSPLHF,TGTGCCAGCAGCTTGGCCGGGACAGCCTATAATTCACCCCTCCACTTT
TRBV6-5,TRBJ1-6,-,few,CASSYAGNSPLHF,TGTGCCAGCAGTTACGCAGGCAATTCACCCCTCCACTTT
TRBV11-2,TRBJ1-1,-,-,CASSLGQRYTEAFF,TGTGCCAGCAGCTTAGGACAGCGTTATACTGAAGCTTTCTTT
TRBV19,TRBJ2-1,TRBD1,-,CASRSQGASYNEQFF,TGTGCCAGTAGAAGTCAGGGGGCCTCCTACAATGAGCAGTTCTTC
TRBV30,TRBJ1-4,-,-,CAWKGGSNEKLFF,TGTGCCTGGAAGGGAGGGTCTAATGAAAAACTGTTTTTT
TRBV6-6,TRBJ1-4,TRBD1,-,CASRDREGSEKLFF,TGTGCCAGCAGGGACAGGGAAGGAAGCGAAAAACTGTTTTTT
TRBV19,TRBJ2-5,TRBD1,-,CASSADREETQYF,TGTGCCAGTAGTGCCGACAGGGAAGAGACCCAGTACTTC
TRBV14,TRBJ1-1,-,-,CASSQQGNTEAFF,TGTGCCAGCAGCCAACAGGGGAACACTGAAGCTTTCTTT
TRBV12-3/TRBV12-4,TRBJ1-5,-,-,CASRRGNQPQHF,TGTGCCAGCAGGAGAGGGAATCAGCCCCAGCATTTT
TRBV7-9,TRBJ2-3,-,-,CASSPRGRGDTQYF,TGTGCCAGCAGCCCGCGGGGGCGGGGAGATACGCAGTATTTT
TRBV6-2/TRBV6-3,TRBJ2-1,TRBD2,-,CASSYERGGGTLNEQFF,TGTGCCAGCAGTTACGAGAGGGGCGGGGGGACCCTCAATGAGCAGTTCTTC
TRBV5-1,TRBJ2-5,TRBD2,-,CASSSSGGHQETQYF,TGCGCCAGCAGCTCCTCGGGGGGGCACCAAGAGACCCAGTACTTC
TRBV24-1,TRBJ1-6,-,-,CATSDLVVSSYNSPLHF,TGTGCCACCAGTGATTTGGTAGTAAGCTCCTATAATTCACCCCTCCACTTT
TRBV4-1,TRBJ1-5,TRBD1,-,CASSRGTGGNQPQHF,TGCGCCAGCAGCCGCGGGACAGGGGGCAATCAGCCCCAGCATTTT
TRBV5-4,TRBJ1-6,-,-,CASSFRVEGSPLHF,TGTGCCAGCAGTTTCAGGGTGGAAGGTTCACCCCTCCACTTT
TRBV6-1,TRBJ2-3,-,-,CASSEVSGSTDTQYF,TGTGCCAGCAGTGAGGTTTCAGGTAGCACAGATACGCAGTATTTT
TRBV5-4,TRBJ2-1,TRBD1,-,CASSLPPSTGGRYNEQFF,TGTGCCAGCAGCTTGCCCCCATCTACAGGGGGGCGGTACAATGAGCAGTTCTTC
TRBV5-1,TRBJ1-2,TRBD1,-,CASSLGGAYGYTF,TGCGCCAGCAGCTTAGGGGGCGCCTATGGCTACACCTTC
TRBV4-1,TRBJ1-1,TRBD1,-,CASSSPGTVPNTEAFF,TGCGCCAGCAGCTCTCCCGGGACAGTACCTAACACTGAAGCTTTCTTT
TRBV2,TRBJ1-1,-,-,CASSVDMNTEAFF,TGTGCCAGCAGCGTGGACATGAACACTGAAGCTTTCTTT
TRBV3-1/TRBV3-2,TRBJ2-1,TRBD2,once,CASSQRTSGGPSSYNEQFF,TGTGCCAGCAGCCAAAGGACTAGCGGGGGGCCAAGCTCCTACAATGAGCAGTTCTTC
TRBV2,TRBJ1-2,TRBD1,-,CASSEDRVGYTF,TGTGCCAGCAGTGAGGACAGGGTTGGCTACACCTTC
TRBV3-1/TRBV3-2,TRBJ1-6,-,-,CASSPVTGTRHSPLHF,TGTGCCAGCAGCCCTGTTACCGGGACACGCCATTCACCCCTCCACTTT
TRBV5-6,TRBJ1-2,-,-,CASSLQGLYGYTF,TGTGCCAGCAGCTTGCAGGGACTTTATGGCTACACCTTC
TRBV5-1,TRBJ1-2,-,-,CASSFDREGYTF,TGCGCCAGCAGCTTCGACAGAGAAGGCTACACCTTC
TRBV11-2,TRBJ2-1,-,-,CASSLGLRGSYNEQFF,TGTGCCAGCAGCTTAGGACTAAGGGGGTCCTACAATGAGCAGTTCTTC
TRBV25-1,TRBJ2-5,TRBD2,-,CASTRRGGSETQYF,TGTGCCAGCACGCGGCGGGGGGGGTCTGAGACCCAGTACTTC
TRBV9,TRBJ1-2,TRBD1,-,CASSDSTGQEYGYTF,TGTGCCAGCAGCGACTCGACGGGACAGGAATATGGCTACACCTTC
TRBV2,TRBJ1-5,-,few,CASSPRRSNQPQHF,TGTGCCAGCAGCCCCCGCAGAAGCAATCAGCCCCAGCATTTT
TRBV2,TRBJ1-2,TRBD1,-,CASSERTGGNGYGYTF,TGTGCCAGCAGTGAAAGAACAGGGGGAAATGGCTATGGCTACACCTTC
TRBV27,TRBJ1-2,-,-,CASAIRGHYGYTF,TGTGCCAGCGCCATCAGGGGTCACTATGGCTACACCTTC